The rows below give T cell receptor beta chains drawn from one sample of a study of OX40 agonist ivuxolimab in advanced cancers. Generated by immunoSEQ multiplex PCR, the TCRdb table keeps only in-frame clones and is missing some. The sample holds about 79,000 clones, just over 85% seen once. The specimen was CD4+ or CD8+ T cells sorted from blood, collected in a trial of the OX40 agonist ivuxolimab. All receptors come from an adult with an advanced solid tumor such as melanoma, head and neck, liver or kidney cancer. CDR3s include the opening cysteine and the closing phenylalanine or tryptophan. The order of the fields is J gene, CDR3 length, V gene, clone size, D gene, CDR3 protein, CDR3 DNA. A D gene is named only where the DNA matches it firmly. The listing skips clone size in some rows; elsewhere it reads once, few, many or a size class.

J: TRBJ2-5
length: 15
V: TRBV9
size: NA
D: TRBD1
CDR3: CASSVVPDRGKTQYF
DNA: TGTGCCAGCAGCGTAGTTCCTGACAGGGGCAAGACCCAGTACTTC

J: TRBJ2-5
length: 13
V: TRBV11-3
size: NA
D: NA
CDR3: CASSLVNQETQYF
DNA: TGTGCCAGCAGCTTGGTAAACCAAGAGACCCAGTACTTC

J: TRBJ2-1
length: 18
V: TRBV5-1
size: NA
D: TRBD2
CDR3: CASSLAGRLSGRANEQFF
DNA: TGCGCCAGCAGCTTGGCGGGACGGCTTAGCGGGAGGGCCAATGAGCAGTTCTTC

J: TRBJ1-4
length: 14
V: TRBV6-1
size: NA
D: NA
CDR3: CASSWSATNEKLFF
DNA: TGTGCCAGCAGCTGGTCGGCAACTAATGAAAAACTGTTTTTT

J: TRBJ2-2
length: 15
V: TRBV30
size: NA
D: TRBD2
CDR3: CAWSAMGGDAGELFF
DNA: TGTGCCTGGAGTGCCATGGGAGGGGACGCCGGGGAGCTGTTTTTT

J: TRBJ1-4
length: 14
V: TRBV5-6
size: once
D: TRBD1
CDR3: CASSRGTVNEKLFF
DNA: TGTGCCAGCAGCCGAGGGACAGTTAATGAAAAACTGTTTTTT

J: TRBJ1-5
length: 14
V: TRBV19
size: once
D: NA
CDR3: CASSPPAGRQPQHF
DNA: TGTGCCAGTAGTCCCCCGGCCGGACGTCAGCCCCAGCATTTT

J: TRBJ2-1
length: 14
V: TRBV19
size: NA
D: NA
CDR3: CASSNLRKEHEQFF
DNA: TGTGCCAGTAGCAACCTACGGAAAGAGCATGAGCAGTTCTTC

J: TRBJ1-2
length: 15
V: TRBV6-5
size: NA
D: TRBD1
CDR3: CASSKRTGGFDGYTF
DNA: TGTGCCAGCAGTAAACGGACAGGGGGTTTCGATGGCTACACCTTC

J: TRBJ1-3
length: 13
V: TRBV10-3
size: NA
D: NA
CDR3: CAIGGGQGNTIYF
DNA: TGTGCCATTGGGGGGGGTCAAGGAAACACCATATATTTT

J: TRBJ2-6
length: 15
V: TRBV7-9
size: NA
D: TRBD1
CDR3: CASSTGTAGANVLTF
DNA: TGTGCCAGCAGCACCGGGACAGCTGGGGCCAACGTCCTGACTTTC

J: TRBJ2-1
length: 18
V: TRBV6-1
size: NA
D: NA
CDR3: CASSDGAGAYSSYNEQFF
DNA: TGTGCCAGCAGTGACGGGGCGGGCGCTTATAGCTCCTACAATGAGCAGTTCTTC

J: TRBJ2-2
length: 15
V: TRBV5-1
size: NA
D: NA
CDR3: CASSSRDTNTGELFF
DNA: TGCGCCAGCAGCTCACGGGACACTAACACCGGGGAGCTGTTTTTT

J: TRBJ1-4
length: 15
V: TRBV5-1
size: NA
D: NA
CDR3: CASSPTGTLKEKLFF
DNA: TGCGCCAGCAGCCCAACAGGGACTTTAAAAGAAAAACTGTTTTTT

J: TRBJ1-1
length: 11
V: TRBV18
size: NA
D: NA
CDR3: CASSPGNEAFF
DNA: TGTGCCAGCTCACCGGGGAATGAAGCTTTCTTT

J: TRBJ2-1
length: 16
V: TRBV19
size: NA
D: NA
CDR3: CASSRSADLGVDEQFF
DNA: TGTGCCAGTAGTAGAAGCGCGGATCTCGGTGTCGATGAGCAGTTCTTC

J: TRBJ2-1
length: 16
V: TRBV28
size: NA
D: TRBD2
CDR3: CASSLFGSGSPNEQFF
DNA: TGTGCCAGCAGTTTATTCGGTAGCGGGAGCCCAAATGAGCAGTTCTTC

J: TRBJ2-1
length: 15
V: TRBV15
size: NA
D: NA
CDR3: CATSRDLGGNNEQFF
DNA: TGTGCCACCAGCAGAGATTTGGGCGGGAACAATGAGCAGTTCTTC

J: TRBJ2-5
length: 12
V: TRBV29-1
size: NA
D: NA
CDR3: CSTGSGWETQYF
DNA: TGCAGCACGGGCTCTGGATGGGAGACCCAGTACTTC

J: TRBJ2-2
length: 14
V: TRBV28
size: NA
D: NA
CDR3: CASSSGQNTGELFF
DNA: TGTGCCAGCAGTTCAGGGCAAAACACCGGGGAGCTGTTTTTT

J: TRBJ2-5
length: 12
V: TRBV5-1
size: once
D: NA
CDR3: CASRADQETQYF
DNA: TGCGCCAGCAGGGCGGACCAAGAGACCCAGTACTTC

J: TRBJ2-7
length: 13
V: TRBV5-4
size: NA
D: TRBD1
CDR3: CASSRQGLNEQYF
DNA: TGTGCCAGCAGCCGACAGGGGCTGAACGAGCAGTACTTC

J: TRBJ1-1
length: 16
V: TRBV6-1
size: NA
D: NA
CDR3: CASSALIAAVNTEAFF
DNA: TGTGCCAGCAGTGCCCTAATCGCAGCGGTTAACACTGAAGCTTTCTTT

J: TRBJ2-7
length: 16
V: TRBV6-1
size: NA
D: TRBD2
CDR3: CASSEPGNGRADEQYF
DNA: TGTGCCAGCAGTGAACCGGGTAACGGGAGGGCCGACGAGCAGTACTTC

J: TRBJ2-6
length: 17
V: TRBV30
size: NA
D: TRBD1
CDR3: CAWSVNRGRAGANVLTF
DNA: TGTGCCTGGAGTGTAAACAGGGGGCGGGCTGGGGCCAACGTCCTGACTTTC

J: TRBJ2-1
length: 16
V: TRBV7-8
size: NA
D: NA
CDR3: CASSLVGGGYYNEQFF
DNA: TGTGCCAGCAGCTTAGTAGGCGGGGGCTACTACAATGAGCAGTTCTTC

J: TRBJ2-7
length: 12
V: TRBV27
size: NA
D: NA
CDR3: CASSSVGYEQYF
DNA: TGTGCCAGCAGTTCCGTGGGGTACGAGCAGTACTTC

J: TRBJ2-1
length: 11
V: TRBV30
size: NA
D: NA
CDR3: CAWSAGREQFF
DNA: TGTGCCTGGAGTGCCGGACGGGAGCAGTTCTTC

J: TRBJ2-1
length: 16
V: TRBV5-1
size: NA
D: NA
CDR3: CASSFGMAGSYNEQFF
DNA: TGCGCCAGCAGCTTTGGTATGGCAGGCTCCTACAATGAGCAGTTCTTC

J: TRBJ2-7
length: 13
V: TRBV21-1
size: NA
D: NA
CDR3: CASSKKVGYEQYF
DNA: TGTGCCAGCAGCAAAAAGGTCGGCTACGAGCAGTACTTC

J: TRBJ2-3
length: 15
V: TRBV7-9
size: NA
D: TRBD2
CDR3: CASSLGAGVTDTQYF
DNA: TGTGCCAGCAGCTTGGGAGCGGGAGTCACAGATACGCAGTATTTT

J: TRBJ2-3
length: 12
V: TRBV11-2
size: NA
D: NA
CDR3: CASTLNTDTQYF
DNA: TGTGCCAGCACCCTGAATACAGATACGCAGTATTTT

J: TRBJ2-5
length: 18
V: TRBV19
size: NA
D: TRBD2
CDR3: CASSINRGIAGGQETQYF
DNA: TGTGCCAGTAGTATTAATAGGGGAATAGCGGGGGGACAAGAGACCCAGTACTTC

J: TRBJ2-1
length: 16
V: TRBV27
size: NA
D: TRBD1
CDR3: CASSSLSGGPYNEQFF
DNA: TGTGCCAGCAGTTCTCTCTCAGGGGGCCCCTACAATGAGCAGTTCTTC

J: TRBJ2-3
length: 16
V: TRBV28
size: once
D: TRBD1
CDR3: CASSRPGTGSRNTQYF
DNA: TGTGCCAGCAGCCGGCCCGGGACAGGGTCCCGAAATACGCAGTATTTT

J: TRBJ2-7
length: 18
V: TRBV6-1
size: few
D: NA
CDR3: CASSGPNWGRGDPYEQYF
DNA: TGTGCCAGCAGTGGACCGAATTGGGGCCGGGGAGACCCTTACGAGCAGTACTTC

J: TRBJ2-7
length: 14
V: TRBV25-1
size: NA
D: TRBD2
CDR3: CASRTSAESHEQYF
DNA: TGTGCCAGCAGGACTAGCGCCGAATCCCACGAGCAGTACTTC

J: TRBJ2-7
length: 15
V: TRBV6-1
size: NA
D: TRBD2
CDR3: CASSSGTSGTYEQYF
DNA: TGTGCCAGCAGCTCCGGGACTAGCGGGACCTACGAGCAGTACTTC

J: TRBJ2-7
length: 12
V: TRBV2
size: NA
D: TRBD1
CDR3: CAKGQERYEQYF
DNA: TGTGCCAAAGGACAGGAACGATACGAGCAGTACTTC

J: TRBJ2-3
length: 14
V: TRBV4-1
size: NA
D: TRBD1
CDR3: CASSQDRGTDTQYF
DNA: TGCGCCAGCAGCCAAGACAGGGGGACAGATACGCAGTATTTT

J: TRBJ2-7
length: 13
V: TRBV7-9
size: NA
D: TRBD2
CDR3: CASSFQAGAEQYF
DNA: TGTGCCAGCAGCTTCCAGGCGGGAGCCGAGCAGTACTTC

J: TRBJ2-1
length: 14
V: TRBV7-2
size: once
D: TRBD2
CDR3: CASSLARTSNEQFF
DNA: TGTGCCAGCAGCTTAGCGCGGACTAGCAATGAGCAGTTCTTC

J: TRBJ2-6
length: 16
V: TRBV7-3
size: NA
D: NA
CDR3: CASSFPGDSGANVLTF
DNA: TGTGCCAGCAGCTTTCCCGGGGACTCCGGGGCCAACGTCCTGACTTTC

J: TRBJ2-5
length: 13
V: TRBV29-1
size: once
D: TRBD2
CDR3: CSVGLAGKETQYF
DNA: TGCAGCGTGGGGCTAGCGGGAAAAGAGACCCAGTACTTC

J: TRBJ2-4
length: 15
V: TRBV28
size: NA
D: NA
CDR3: CASSLVGAAGNIQYF
DNA: TGTGCCAGCAGTTTAGTAGGGGCCGCCGGGAACATTCAGTACTTC

J: TRBJ2-4
length: 15
V: TRBV28
size: NA
D: TRBD2
CDR3: CASLGGGAPKNIQYF
DNA: TGTGCCAGCTTGGGCGGGGGGGCGCCGAAAAACATTCAGTACTTC

J: TRBJ1-2
length: 13
V: TRBV11-2
size: NA
D: NA
CDR3: CASSPTPSRGYTF
DNA: TGTGCCAGCAGCCCTACTCCCAGTAGGGGCTACACCTTC

J: TRBJ1-3
length: 14
V: TRBV5-1
size: NA
D: NA
CDR3: CASRHGETGNTIYF
DNA: TGCGCCAGCAGACACGGGGAAACTGGAAACACCATATATTTT

J: TRBJ1-2
length: 15
V: TRBV19
size: NA
D: NA
CDR3: CASRIGSGGNYGYTF
DNA: TGTGCCAGTAGGATCGGGTCCGGGGGCAACTATGGCTACACCTTC

J: TRBJ2-6
length: 15
V: TRBV7-9
size: NA
D: NA
CDR3: CASSHGASGANVLTF
DNA: TGTGCCAGCAGCCACGGAGCATCTGGGGCCAACGTCCTGACTTTC

J: TRBJ1-4
length: 16
V: TRBV5-3
size: NA
D: TRBD1
CDR3: CARSLGGTGWHEKLFF
DNA: TGTGCCAGAAGCTTGGGCGGGACAGGGTGGCATGAAAAACTGTTTTTT

J: TRBJ2-1
length: 13
V: TRBV11-1
size: NA
D: NA
CDR3: CASSLEGGAEQFF
DNA: TGTGCCAGCAGCTTAGAGGGGGGGGCTGAGCAGTTCTTC

J: TRBJ2-7
length: 15
V: TRBV29-1
size: NA
D: TRBD1
CDR3: CSVGGNRDRAYEQYF
DNA: TGCAGCGTTGGAGGGAACCGGGACAGGGCCTACGAGCAGTACTTC

J: TRBJ1-4
length: 15
V: TRBV27
size: NA
D: NA
CDR3: CASSSLSATNEKLFF
DNA: TGTGCCAGCAGTTCCCTGTCGGCAACTAATGAAAAACTGTTTTTT

J: TRBJ1-2
length: 16
V: TRBV6-5
size: NA
D: NA
CDR3: CASSYSLVQMGDGYTF
DNA: TGTGCCAGCAGTTACTCCCTCGTGCAGATGGGGGATGGCTACACCTTC